Following are 18 T cell receptor beta chains from one sample sequenced in a study of CD4 T cells in relation to SARS-CoV-2 and coronaviruses. Some clones are missing from TCRdb's copy, which holds only in-frame ones; the method was immunoSEQ multiplex PCR. The sample contains 10,000 to 15,000 clones, almost 80% of which appear only once. Their antigens remain unidentified. Before the COVID-19 pandemic, during about 2010-2018, CD4+ T cells were taken from unexposed donors. Isolation of CD4+ T cells took place after less than 13 days in culture. Sequencing used CD4+ T cells from PBMCs, cultured in vitro. All receptors derive from a human donor in good health.

This clone showed up just a few times. The chain has TRBV7-9 and TRBJ2-5; the D gene is possibly TRBD1 (6 bases). This CDR3 comprises 14 residues. V was shortened by 3 bases and J by 5 bases, with 13 bases between the two germline ends. The germline CDR1 and CDR2 sequences are SEHNR and FQNEAQ (reference sequence). The CDR3 DNA is TGTGCCAGCAGCTTGAGGCAGGACAGTGAGACCCAGTACTTC. Protein: CASSLRQDSETQYF.

The CDR3 region is CASRTGTGAPSGNTIYF. CDR3 bases: TGCGCCAGCAGGACGGGGACAGGGGCTCCCTCTGGAAACACCATATATTTT. The rearrangement links TRBV5-1 to TRBJ1-3; 10 positions agree with TRBD1. Germline loops: CDR1 SGHRS, CDR2 YFSETQ. This CDR3 has 17 amino acids. The V segment lost 5 bases and the J segment 0 bases; nucleotides outside the gene matches: 8.

The V call is TRBV30, the J call TRBJ2-5; TRBD1 is a possible D gene (5 bases). The CDR3 is 12 amino acids. Per germline, CDR1 GTSNPN and CDR2 SVGIG (reference sequence). Trimming shortened V by 4 bases and J by 4 bases, and 10 bases separated the two germline ends. The CDR3 spells CAWTRVGETQYF. As DNA, the CDR3 is TGTGCCTGGACCAGGGTGGGAGAGACCCAGTACTTC.

V and J are TRBV29-1 and TRBJ2-1; 7 bases are a match to TRBD1. CDR1 is SQVTM, CDR2 ANQGSEA, per germline. This CDR3 region has 14 residues. V shed 7 bases, J shed 8 bases, and the junction held 14 bases outside the gene matches. CDR3 nucleotides: TGCAGCGCCGGGAACCGGGACAGCGAGTATGAGCAGTTCTTC. Encoded protein: CSAGNRDSEYEQFF.

The chain links TRBV27 to TRBJ2-5; the D is unclear. The CDR3 is made up of 15 amino acids. Germline-derived CDR1 and CDR2 are MNHEY and SMNVEV (reference sequence). V shed 1 base and J shed 5 bases, with 14 bases lying between them. CDR3 bases: TGTGCCAGCAGTTTATGGCAAGGGAAGGCGGAGACCCAGTACTTC. This codes for CASSLWQGKAETQYF.

The chain combines TRBV5-8 with TRBJ1-5; D uncertain. CDR1 and CDR2 (germline): SGHTS, YDEGEE. The CDR3 runs 17 residues. The V and J ends lost 6 bases and 6 bases respectively, with 25 bases between them. CDR3 in DNA: TGTGCCAGCATCTCCATCCTTACAGACCCCGAGGGTCAGCCCCAGCATTTT. Translated: CASISILTDPEGQPQHF.

The chain combines TRBV19 with TRBJ2-7; 8 bases fit TRBD1. Trimming at V came to 7 bases and at J to 0 bases, leaving 8 bases not matched to a gene. In germline, CDR1 is LNHDA, CDR2 SQIVND (reference sequence). The CDR3 is 15 residues long. CDR3: CASKKRDRSSYEQYF. The CDR3 bases are TGTGCCAGTAAAAAAAGGGACAGGAGCTCCTACGAGCAGTACTTC.

CDR3 region: CASSQDVSHRSQHF. The CDR3 region has the DNA TGCGCCAGCAGCCAAGACGTTTCCCACCGGTCCCAGCATTTT. This rearrangement joins TRBV4-3 to TRBJ1-5, with D unclear. The CDR3 has 14 amino acids. From germline, CDR1 is LGHNA and CDR2 YSLEER. Deletions cut 0 bases from V and 11 bases from J, with 14 bases between.

This sequence joins TRBV6-5 and TRBJ2-7, with TRBD2 matching 8 bases. The trim removed 4 bases at V and 3 bases at J, leaving 11 bases unmatched. This CDR3 has 16 residues. Germline V gives CDR1 MNHEY, CDR2 SVGAGI. In DNA, the CDR3 is TGTGCCAGCAGTTCCCCCGAGCGGGGGAGATACTACGAGCAGTACTTC. Translation gives CASSSPERGRYYEQYF.

This chain connects TRBV7-3 to TRBJ2-2, with D uncertain. Trimming cost V 4 bases and J 0 bases, with 18 bases left between them. This CDR3 region has 18 residues. Germline CDR1 SGHTA, CDR2 FQGTGA. The CDR3 region has the DNA TGTGCCAGCAGCTCGAGCCATGGTTTTCCCGCGAACACCGGGGAGCTGTTTTTT. This sequence encodes CASSSSHGFPANTGELFF.

V is TRBV29-1 and J is TRBJ2-5, with 13 positions matching TRBD2. CDR1 and CDR2 from the germline V gene are SQVTM and ANQGSEA. The CDR3 is made up of 13 amino acids. Trimming at V came to 6 bases and at J to 5 bases, leaving 3 bases not matched to a gene. CDR3 loop: CSVWTSGGETQYF. As DNA, the CDR3 is TGCAGCGTGTGGACTAGCGGGGGTGAGACCCAGTACTTC.

The rearrangement links TRBV5-4 to TRBJ1-5; maybe TRBD1 (5 bases). The length of the CDR3 is 15 residues. Germline CDR1 and CDR2: SGHNT and YYREEE (reference sequence). V shed 4 bases and J shed 0 bases, with 11 bases lying between them. The CDR3 loop reads CASSLGHDSNQPQHF. In DNA form, the CDR3 reads TGTGCCAGCAGCCTTGGACATGATAGCAATCAGCCCCAGCATTTT.

V gene TRBV19 combines with J gene TRBJ1-1, with D possibly TRBD1 on 5 matching bases. Trimming removed 5 bases at V and 7 bases at J, with 11 bases between. The length of the CDR3 is 12 residues. Germline V gene data show CDR1 as LNHDA and CDR2 as SQIVND (reference sequence). This CDR3 is CASSPPGGEAFF. DNA of the CDR3: TGTGCCAGTAGTCCGCCTGGGGGTGAAGCTTTCTTT. The variable domain in full, with the rest retrieved from reference TRBV19 and TRBJ1-1, is DGGITQSPKYLFRKEGQNVTLSCEQNLNHDAMYWYRQDPGQGLRLIYYSQIVNDFQKGDIAEGYSVSREKKESFPLTVTSAQKNPTAFYLCASSPPGGEAFFGQGTRLTVV.

This sequence joins TRBV15 and TRBJ1-1; no clear D. CDR1 and CDR2 (germline): LNHNV, YYDKDF (reference sequence). The CDR3 spans 14 residues. V was clipped by 1 base and J by 4 bases, with 10 bases between them. The CDR3 here is CATSRVGSGTEAFF. Here the CDR3 DNA reads TGTGCCACCAGCAGAGTGGGGTCGGGCACTGAAGCTTTCTTT.

The chain couples TRBV6-5 to TRBJ1-6, with D tentatively TRBD1 (5 bases). Germline V gene lookup returns CDR1 MNHEY and CDR2 SVGAGI. V lost 4 bases and J lost 10, with 17 bases in between. This CDR3 spans 15 amino acids. CDR3 nucleotide sequence: TGTGCCAGCAGTTCTCTATCAGGGAGTCACTCACCCCTCCACTTT. This translates into CASSSLSGSHSPLHF.

V and J are TRBV7-9 and TRBJ1-4; the D is unclear. Germline V gene data show CDR1 as SEHNR and CDR2 as FQNEAQ (reference sequence). The V gene lost 5 bases and the J gene lost 12 bases, with 10 bases spanning the gap. The CDR3 is 11 amino acids. Written as DNA, the CDR3 is TGTGCCAGCAGCCGGGCTTTGGAACTGTTTTTT. The encoded protein is CASSRALELFF.

This chain uses TRBV7-9 with TRBJ1-6; D ambiguous. The CDR3 consists of 14 residues. Germline lookup yields CDR1 SEHNR and CDR2 FQNEAQ (reference sequence). V lost 11 bases and J 7 bases, leaving 18 bases between the germline ends. CDR3 sequence reads: CALRPQVENSPLHF. The CDR3 nucleotides read TGTGCCCTCAGGCCCCAAGTGGAGAATTCACCCCTCCACTTT.

The rearrangement links TRBV30 to TRBJ1-5; D not certain. There are 16 residues in the CDR3. Germline V CDR1 and CDR2: GTSNPN, SVGIG (reference sequence). The germline V and J ends were trimmed by 2 bases and 3 bases, with 17 bases remaining between them. CDR3 amino acids: CAWSPPERVVNQPQHF. The CDR3 coding sequence is TGTGCCTGGAGTCCCCCGGAAAGGGTGGTCAATCAGCCCCAGCATTTT.